A selection of T cell receptor beta chains follows, all from one sample in a study of CD8 T cells in ankylosing spondylitis. MiXCR, applied by TCRdb to the 5' RACE reads, yields one record per CDR3 protein. The sample consists of about 240,000 distinct CDR3 sequences, over 8.5% of them appearing once. Material for sequencing was blood, either unsorted or a sorted T cell fraction (not recorded which). Source of these receptors: a male donor with ankylosing spondylitis or in good health (not recorded which). The CDR3 runs from the conserved cysteine through the conserved F or W. A D gene is named only where the DNA matches it firmly. Size is stated for part of the rows, as once, few or many counts, or as a class when the clone is expanded.

>TRBV12-3/TRBV12-4|NA|NA|TRBJ2-5
TGTGCCAGCGCCAGGGCGGGAGAGACCCAGTACTTC
CASARAGETQYF
>TRBV27|many|TRBD1|TRBJ2-7
TGTGCCAGCAGCTCCGGGACAGGGTGGGACTACGAGCAGTACTTC
CASSSGTGWDYEQYF
>TRBV14|NA|NA|TRBJ1-3
TGTGCCAGCAGCCGAGTTCCGGAGAACACCATATATTTT
CASSRVPENTIYF
>TRBV7-2|many|TRBD2|TRBJ2-7
TGTGCCAGCAGCTTAGGACTAGCCACCTACGAGCAGTACTTC
CASSLGLATYEQYF
>TRBV4-1|NA|TRBD2|TRBJ2-1
TGCGCCAGCAGCCAAGAGACTAGCGGGAGAACTGAGCAGTTCTTC
CASSQETSGRTEQFF
>TRBV19|few|NA|TRBJ2-7
TGTGCCAGTAGTCTAACCGGGACAAGCGGAACGGGCGAGCAGTACTTC
CASSLTGTSGTGEQYF
>TRBV29-1|many|NA|TRBJ1-5
TGCAGCGTTGGGGCAGATTATCAGCCCCAGCATTTT
CSVGADYQPQHF
>TRBV19|many|TRBD1|TRBJ2-1
TGTGCCAGTACCAGCGGGACAGGGCCCTACAATGAGCAGTTCTTC
CASTSGTGPYNEQFF
>TRBV29-1|many|NA|TRBJ2-1
TGCAGCGTTGGGGCTTCTTACAATGAGCAGTTCTTC
CSVGASYNEQFF
>TRBV4-3|many|NA|TRBJ1-4
TGCGCCAGCAGCCAAGATAGGTTAGTTGGAGAAAAACTGTTTTTT
CASSQDRLVGEKLFF
>TRBV7-8|many|NA|TRBJ1-4
TGTGCCAGCAGCCCGGACCAGGGAGGTGGGGATGAAAAACTGTTTTTT
CASSPDQGGGDEKLFF
>TRBV7-2|few|NA|TRBJ1-4
TGTGCCAGCAGCTTACAGGGGTCAACTAATGAAAAACTGTTTTTT
CASSLQGSTNEKLFF
>TRBV4-2|NA|TRBD1|TRBJ1-5
TGTGCCAGCAGCCAGGGACAGGGGGTAATCAATCAGCCCCAGCATTTT
CASSQGQGVINQPQHF
>TRBV4-3|many|TRBD2|TRBJ2-3
TGCGCCAGCAGCCAAGACTTAACGGGGGGGCCGATAGATACGCAGTATTTT
CASSQDLTGGPIDTQYF
>TRBV29-1|NA|NA|TRBJ1-5
TGCAGCGTCTCGGGGGGAGGGGATCAGCCCCAGCATTTT
CSVSGGGDQPQHF
>TRBV6-2/TRBV6-3|many|TRBD2|TRBJ2-1
TGTGCCAGCAGCACCGGGACTAGCGTGGTGGATGAGCAGTTCTTC
CASSTGTSVVDEQFF
>TRBV27|many|NA|TRBJ2-2
TGTGCCAGCAGTAGTTTAGCGCCCAACACCGGGGAGCTGTTTTTT
CASSSLAPNTGELFF
>TRBV5-1|many|NA|TRBJ1-1
TGCGCCAGCGACACAGAGCAGAACACTGAAGCTTTCTTT
CASDTEQNTEAFF
>TRBV19|NA|NA|TRBJ1-2
TGTGCCAGTAGGATCGGACGGTCCTATGGCTACACCTTC
CASRIGRSYGYTF
>TRBV19|few|TRBD1|TRBJ1-2
TGTGCCAGTAGTATAGCTGACAGGGCTGGCTATGGCTACACCTTC
CASSIADRAGYGYTF
>TRBV12-3/TRBV12-4|many|NA|TRBJ2-7
TGTGCCAGCAGTCCAGCCCCCTACGAGCAGTACTTC
CASSPAPYEQYF
>TRBV12-3/TRBV12-4|many|NA|TRBJ1-1
TGTGCCAGCAGTCAAGTAATGAACACTGAAGCTTTCTTT
CASSQVMNTEAFF
>TRBV7-2|NA|NA|TRBJ2-7
TGTGCCAGCAGCTTATTAGGGGACCGCGAGCAGTACTTC
CASSLLGDREQYF
>TRBV11-2|many|NA|TRBJ1-2
TGTGCCAGCAGCTACGGACCCCACCCCCTTGGAGGCTACACCTTC
CASSYGPHPLGGYTF
>TRBV12-3/TRBV12-4|many|TRBD1|TRBJ1-5
TGTGCCAGCAGTCTAAACACAGGGGGCTCAAATCAGCCCCAGCATTTT
CASSLNTGGSNQPQHF
>TRBV4-2|few|TRBD2|TRBJ2-1
TGTGCCAGCAGCCAAGAGGGAAGCGGGAGGGCCGGGAATGAGCAGTTCTTC
CASSQEGSGRAGNEQFF
>TRBV27|many|NA|TRBJ2-1
TGTGCCAGCAGGGGCTCCTACAATGAGCAGTTCTTC
CASRGSYNEQFF
>TRBV20-1|NA|TRBD2|TRBJ2-7
TGCAGTGCAAAGCTAGCGGGCTCCTACGAGCAGTACTTC
CSAKLAGSYEQYF
>TRBV5-5|NA|NA|TRBJ2-5
TGTGCCAGCAGCTTTATGGATAGCCTCGGACCGGGCAGGGGGACCCAGTACTTC
CASSFMDSLGPGRGTQYF